The 5 T cell receptor beta chains given below trace back to one sample, sequenced in a study of beta chain features in type 1 diabetes. cDNA synthesis used the whole RNA isolate, giving expressed TCRB sequences. TCRdb keeps only in-frame clones here, not all; method: immunoSEQ multiplex PCR. The profile covers about 930,000 clones, with about a sixth appearing a single time and 0.02% to 0.03% taken by the ten largest. The sample was naive CD4+ T cells from blood. These receptors originate from a woman aged 18-29 years in good health.

This clone was detected only a few times. CDR3 DNA sequence: TGTGCCAGCAGCTTCCTCCTAGCGAGCACAGATACGCAGTATTTT. Residues: CASSFLLASTDTQYF. The chain uses TRBV7-2 and TRBJ2-3; perhaps TRBD2 as D (6 bases). The germline V and J ends were trimmed by 3 bases and 0 bases, with 10 bases remaining between them. This CDR3 has 15 amino acids. CDR1 SGHTA and CDR2 FQGNSA come from the germline V gene.

This clone was seen a handful of times. The chain is built from TRBV6-5 and TRBJ1-2; D gene ambiguous. Germline CDR1 reads MNHEY; CDR2 reads SVGAGI. V dropped 5 bases and J dropped 6 bases, with 13 bases sitting between them. This CDR3 contains 13 residues. The CDR3 protein is CASSAEQLDGYTF. Written as DNA, the CDR3 is TGTGCCAGCAGTGCTGAGCAGCTAGATGGCTACACCTTC.

The V and J genes are TRBV6-5 and TRBJ2-5; the match to TRBD1 covers 9 bases. The CDR3 is made up of 15 amino acids. Germline V lookup: CDR1 MNHEY, CDR2 SVGAGI. The J segment lost 4 bases and the V segment lost 6 bases, leaving 9 bases of the junction unmatched. The CDR3 protein is CASSSGTGTVETQYF. DNA for the CDR3: TGTGCCAGCAGCAGTGGGACAGGGACGGTAGAGACCCAGTACTTC.

In its sample, this clone was seen a few times. The same CDR3 is also encoded by other DNA sequences in this sample. This chain uses TRBV10-3 with TRBJ2-7; TRBD1 matches 11 bases. The CDR3 runs 15 residues. Looked up from germline, CDR1 is ENHRY and CDR2 is SYGVKD. Germline trimming cut 2 bases from V and 4 bases from J; bases unmatched to any gene: 4. Here the CDR3 DNA reads TGTGCCATCAGTGAGAGGACAGGGGGCTCGTACGAGCAGTACTTC. The encoded protein is CAISERTGGSYEQYF.

The J gene is TRBJ2-1, the V gene TRBV29-1, with TRBD1 identical over 8 bases. CDR1 is SQVTM and CDR2 is ANQGSEA in the germline V gene. The CDR3 totals 15 residues. Trimming at V came to 5 bases and at J to 0 bases, leaving 6 bases not matched to a gene. This CDR3 reads CSVPSDRGSYNEQFF. The CDR3 nucleotides are TGCAGCGTTCCCTCCGACAGGGGCTCCTACAATGAGCAGTTCTTC.